The text below deals with one T cell receptor (beta chain). This sample stems from a study of T cells in localized non-small cell lung cancer. The repertoire was sequenced with immunoSEQ multiplex PCR; TCRdb's copy has only in-frame clones and lacks some. The repertoire includes roughly 48,000 clones, over 60% of them detected once, and about 4% sits in the top ten. Germline V gives CDR1 GTSNPN, CDR2 SVGIG (reference sequence). Deletions cut 0 bases from V and 13 bases from J, with 15 bases between. The CDR3 is 13 residues long. The genes are TRBV30 and TRBJ1-4; D is possibly TRBD1 (6 bases). The material sequenced was PBMCs, taken before any cancer treatment. The TCR originated in a woman between 35 and 75 years old with stage II lung adenocarcinoma. In DNA form, the CDR3 reads TGTGCCTGGAGTGTATGGGGGGCGCAAAGACTGTTTTTT. It encodes CAWSVWGAQRLFF. The full variable domain, with the rest looked up from reference TRBV30 and TRBJ1-4, is SQTIHQWPATLVQPVGSPLSLECTVEGTSNPNLYWYRQAAGRGLQLLFYSVGIGQISSEVPQNLSASRPQDRQFILSSKKLLLSDSGFYLCAWSVWGAQRLFFGSGTQLSVL.